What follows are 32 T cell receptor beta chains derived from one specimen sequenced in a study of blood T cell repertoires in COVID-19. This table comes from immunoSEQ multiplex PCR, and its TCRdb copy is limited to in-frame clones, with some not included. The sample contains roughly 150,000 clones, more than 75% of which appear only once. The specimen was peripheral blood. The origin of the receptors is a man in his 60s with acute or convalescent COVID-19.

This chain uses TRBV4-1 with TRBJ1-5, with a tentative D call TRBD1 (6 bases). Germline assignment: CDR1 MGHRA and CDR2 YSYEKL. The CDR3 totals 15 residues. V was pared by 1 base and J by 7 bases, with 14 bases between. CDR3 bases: TGCGCCAGCAGCCAAGGCCAGGGGTCCTGGCAGCCCCAGCATTTT. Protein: CASSQGQGSWQPQHF.

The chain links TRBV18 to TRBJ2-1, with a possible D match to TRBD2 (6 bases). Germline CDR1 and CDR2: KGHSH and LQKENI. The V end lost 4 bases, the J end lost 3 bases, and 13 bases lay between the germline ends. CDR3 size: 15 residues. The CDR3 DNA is TGTGCCAGCTCACTTAGCGGAGCGTTCTACAATGAGCAGTTCTTC. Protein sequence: CASSLSGAFYNEQFF.

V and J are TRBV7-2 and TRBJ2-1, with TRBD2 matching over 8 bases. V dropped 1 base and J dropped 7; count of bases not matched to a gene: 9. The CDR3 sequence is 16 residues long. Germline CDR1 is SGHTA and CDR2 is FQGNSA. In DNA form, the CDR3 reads TGTGCCAGCAGCTTAGACGCCGGGACTAGAGCAAATGAGCAGTTCTTC. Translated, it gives CASSLDAGTRANEQFF.

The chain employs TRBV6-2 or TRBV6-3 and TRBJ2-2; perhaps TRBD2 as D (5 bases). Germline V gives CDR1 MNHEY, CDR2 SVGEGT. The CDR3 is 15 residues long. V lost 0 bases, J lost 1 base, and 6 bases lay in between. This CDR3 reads CASSYSGGNTGELFF. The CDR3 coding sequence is TGTGCCAGCAGTTACTCTGGAGGGAACACCGGGGAGCTGTTTTTT.

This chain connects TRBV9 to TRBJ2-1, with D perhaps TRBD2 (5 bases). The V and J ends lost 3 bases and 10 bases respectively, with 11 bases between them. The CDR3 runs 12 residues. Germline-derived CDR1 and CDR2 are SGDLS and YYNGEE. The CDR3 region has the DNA TGTGCCAGCAGCGGGAGCGGCCAGGAGCAGTTCTTC. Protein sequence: CASSGSGQEQFF.

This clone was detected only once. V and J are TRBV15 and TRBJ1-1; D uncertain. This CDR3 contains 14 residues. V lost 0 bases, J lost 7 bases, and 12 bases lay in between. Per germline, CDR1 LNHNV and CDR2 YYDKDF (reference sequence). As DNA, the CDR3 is TGTGCCACCAGCAGAGATGATTGGGCAGGTGAAGCTTTCTTT. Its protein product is CATSRDDWAGEAFF.

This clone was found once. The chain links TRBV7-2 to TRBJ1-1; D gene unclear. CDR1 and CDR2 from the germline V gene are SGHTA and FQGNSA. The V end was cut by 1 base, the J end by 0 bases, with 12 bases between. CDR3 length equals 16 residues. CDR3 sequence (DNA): TGTGCCAGCAGCTTAGTGGAGGGCGTCATGAACACTGAAGCTTTCTTT. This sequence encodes CASSLVEGVMNTEAFF.

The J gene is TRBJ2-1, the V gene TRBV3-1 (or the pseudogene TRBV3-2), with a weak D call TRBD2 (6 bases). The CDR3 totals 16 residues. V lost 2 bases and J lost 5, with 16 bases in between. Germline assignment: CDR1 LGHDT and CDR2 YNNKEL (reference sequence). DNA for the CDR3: TGTGCCAGCAGCCAAATGGGAGGACTCGGGAACAATGAGCAGTTCTTC. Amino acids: CASSQMGGLGNNEQFF.

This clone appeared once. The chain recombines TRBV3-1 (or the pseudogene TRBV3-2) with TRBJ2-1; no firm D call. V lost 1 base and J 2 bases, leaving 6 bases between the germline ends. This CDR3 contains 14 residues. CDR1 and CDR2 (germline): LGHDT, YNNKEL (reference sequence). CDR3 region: CASSQAQPYNEQFF. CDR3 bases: TGTGCCAGCAGCCAAGCACAGCCCTACAATGAGCAGTTCTTC.

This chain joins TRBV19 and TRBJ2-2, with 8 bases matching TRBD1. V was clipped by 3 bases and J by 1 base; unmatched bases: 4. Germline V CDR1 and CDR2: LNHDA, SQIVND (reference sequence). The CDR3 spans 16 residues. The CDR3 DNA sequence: TGTGCCAGTAGTATTGGACAGGGCTGGAACACCGGGGAGCTGTTTTTT. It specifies CASSIGQGWNTGELFF.

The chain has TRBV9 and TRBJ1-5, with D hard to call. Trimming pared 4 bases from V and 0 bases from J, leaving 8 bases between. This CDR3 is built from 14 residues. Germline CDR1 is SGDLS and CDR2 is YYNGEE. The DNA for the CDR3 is TGTGCCAGCAGCCCTAGTTATAGCAATCAGCCCCAGCATTTT. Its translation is CASSPSYSNQPQHF.

Here the CDR3 DNA reads TGTGCCAGCAGACCCACATCGGGACAGGGGCCGGATTCTCAGCCCCAGCATTTT. Protein sequence: CASRPTSGQGPDSQPQHF. The chain employs TRBV7-9 and TRBJ1-5, with 10 bases identical to TRBD1. This CDR3 is built from 18 residues. Germline V gene sequence: CDR1 SEHNR, CDR2 FQNEAQ (reference sequence). Trimming took 6 bases from V and 6 from J; bases not matched to a gene: 17.

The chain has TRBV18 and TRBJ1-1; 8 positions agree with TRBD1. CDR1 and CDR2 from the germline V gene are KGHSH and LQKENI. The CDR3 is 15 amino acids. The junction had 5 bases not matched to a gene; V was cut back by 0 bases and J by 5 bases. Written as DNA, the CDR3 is TGTGCCAGCTCACCACCGGCAGGGGGCAGTACTGAAGCTTTCTTT. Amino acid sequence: CASSPPAGGSTEAFF.

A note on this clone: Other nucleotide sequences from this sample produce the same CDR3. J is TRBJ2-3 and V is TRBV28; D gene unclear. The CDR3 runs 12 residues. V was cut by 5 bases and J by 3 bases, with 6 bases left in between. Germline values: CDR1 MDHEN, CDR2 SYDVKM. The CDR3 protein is CASSLRTDTQYF. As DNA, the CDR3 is TGTGCCAGCAGTCTCAGGACAGATACGCAGTATTTT.

DNA for the CDR3: TGCGCCAGCAGCTTGGACGCGGCAGGGAACTCACCCCTCCACTTT. Its translation is CASSLDAAGNSPLHF. This chain connects TRBV5-1 to TRBJ1-6, with D possibly TRBD1 on 5 matching bases. In germline, CDR1 is SGHRS, CDR2 YFSETQ. The CDR3 sequence is 15 residues long. V was trimmed by 0 bases and J by 10 bases, leaving 14 bases between them.

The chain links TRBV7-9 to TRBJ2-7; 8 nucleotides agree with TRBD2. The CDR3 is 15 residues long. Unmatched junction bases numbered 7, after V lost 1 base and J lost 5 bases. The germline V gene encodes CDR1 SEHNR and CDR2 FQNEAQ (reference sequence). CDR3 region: CASSLGLAGSDEQYF. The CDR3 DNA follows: TGTGCCAGCAGCTTAGGGCTAGCGGGTAGTGACGAGCAGTACTTC.

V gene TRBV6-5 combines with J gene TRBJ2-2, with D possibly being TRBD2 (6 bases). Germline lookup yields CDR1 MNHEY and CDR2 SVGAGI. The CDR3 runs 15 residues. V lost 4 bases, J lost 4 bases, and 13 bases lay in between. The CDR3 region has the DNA TGTGCCAGCAGTTTACTCAGGAGGGCCACCGGGGAGCTGTTTTTT. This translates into CASSLLRRATGELFF.

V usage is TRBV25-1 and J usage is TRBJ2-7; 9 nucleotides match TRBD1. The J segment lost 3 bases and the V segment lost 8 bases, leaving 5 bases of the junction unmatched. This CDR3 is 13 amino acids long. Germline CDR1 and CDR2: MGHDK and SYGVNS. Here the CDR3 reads CASGKTGGYEQYF. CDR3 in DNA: TGTGCCAGCGGCAAGACAGGGGGCTACGAGCAGTACTTC.

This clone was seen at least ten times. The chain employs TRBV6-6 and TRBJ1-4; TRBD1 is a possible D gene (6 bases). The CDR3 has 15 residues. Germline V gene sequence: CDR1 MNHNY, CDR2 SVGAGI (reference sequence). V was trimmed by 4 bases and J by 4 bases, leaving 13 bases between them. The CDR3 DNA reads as TGTGCCAGCAGTTTCGACAGGACCCGTAATGAAAAACTGTTTTTT. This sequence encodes CASSFDRTRNEKLFF.

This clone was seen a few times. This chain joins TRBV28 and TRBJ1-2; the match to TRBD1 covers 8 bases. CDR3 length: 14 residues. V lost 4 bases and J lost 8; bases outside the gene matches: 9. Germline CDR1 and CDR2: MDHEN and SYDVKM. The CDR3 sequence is CASSSTDRAGGYTF. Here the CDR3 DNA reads TGTGCCAGCAGTTCCACGGACAGGGCGGGGGGCTACACCTTC.

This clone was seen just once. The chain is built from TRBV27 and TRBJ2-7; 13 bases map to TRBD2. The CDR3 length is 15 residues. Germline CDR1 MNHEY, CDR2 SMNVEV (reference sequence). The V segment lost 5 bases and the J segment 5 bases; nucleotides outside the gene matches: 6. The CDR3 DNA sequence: TGTGCCAGCAGTGCGTGGGGACTAGCGGGAAACGAGCAGTACTTC. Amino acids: CASSAWGLAGNEQYF.

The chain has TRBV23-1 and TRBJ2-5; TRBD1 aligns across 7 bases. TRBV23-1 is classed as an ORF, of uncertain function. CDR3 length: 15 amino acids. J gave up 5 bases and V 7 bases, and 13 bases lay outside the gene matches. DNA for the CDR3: TGCGCCAGCACCCTGAAGCGGACAGGAGATGAGACCCAGTACTTC. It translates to CASTLKRTGDETQYF.

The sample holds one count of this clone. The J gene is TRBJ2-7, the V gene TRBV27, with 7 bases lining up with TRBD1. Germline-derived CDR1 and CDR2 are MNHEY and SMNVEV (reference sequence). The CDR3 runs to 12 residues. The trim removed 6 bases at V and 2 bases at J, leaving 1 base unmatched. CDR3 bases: TGTGCCAGCAGAGGGACAGCCTACGAGCAGTACTTC. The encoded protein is CASRGTAYEQYF.

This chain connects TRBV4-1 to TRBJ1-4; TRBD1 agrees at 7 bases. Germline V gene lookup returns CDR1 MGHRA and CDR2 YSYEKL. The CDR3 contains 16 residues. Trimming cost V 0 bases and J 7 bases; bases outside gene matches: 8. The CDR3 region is CASSQEYDRDFEKLFF. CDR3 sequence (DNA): TGCGCCAGCAGCCAAGAATACGACAGGGATTTTGAAAAACTGTTTTTT.

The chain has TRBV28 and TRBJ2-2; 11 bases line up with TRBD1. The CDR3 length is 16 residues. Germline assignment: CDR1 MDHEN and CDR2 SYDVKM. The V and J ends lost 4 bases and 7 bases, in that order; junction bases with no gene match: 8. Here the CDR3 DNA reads TGTGCCAGCAGTTCCTCAGGACAGGGGGCGGACGGGGAGCTGTTTTTT. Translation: CASSSSGQGADGELFF.

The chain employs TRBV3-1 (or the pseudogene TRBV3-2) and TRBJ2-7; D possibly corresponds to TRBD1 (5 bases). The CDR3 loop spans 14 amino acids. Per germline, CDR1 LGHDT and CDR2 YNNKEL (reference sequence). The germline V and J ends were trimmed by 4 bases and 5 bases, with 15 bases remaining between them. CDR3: CASSLAVGLHEQYF. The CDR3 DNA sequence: TGTGCCAGCAGCCTCGCGGTGGGGCTCCACGAGCAGTACTTC.

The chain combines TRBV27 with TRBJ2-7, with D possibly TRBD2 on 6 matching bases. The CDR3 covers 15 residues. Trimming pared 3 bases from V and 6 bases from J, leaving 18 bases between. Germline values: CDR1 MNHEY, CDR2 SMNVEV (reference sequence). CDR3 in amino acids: CASSLIAGGPSEQYF. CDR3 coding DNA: TGTGCCAGCAGTTTGATTGCCGGAGGGCCGAGCGAGCAGTACTTC.

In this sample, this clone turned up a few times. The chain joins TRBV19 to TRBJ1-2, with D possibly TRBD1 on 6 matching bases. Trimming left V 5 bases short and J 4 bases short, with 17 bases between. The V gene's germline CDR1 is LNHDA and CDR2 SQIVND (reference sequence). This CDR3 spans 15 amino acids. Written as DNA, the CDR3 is TGTGCCAGTAGTGGTCGGACAGAACTTTCCTATGGCTACACCTTC. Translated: CASSGRTELSYGYTF.

This CDR3 reads CASSQVSGLAASTDTQYF. Here the CDR3 DNA reads TGTGCCAGCAGCCAAGTGAGTGGGCTAGCGGCTAGCACAGATACGCAGTATTTT. The chain joins TRBV3-1 (or the pseudogene TRBV3-2) to TRBJ2-3, with 7 bases aligning to TRBD2. CDR1 and CDR2 from the germline V gene are LGHDT and YNNKEL (reference sequence). The CDR3 runs to 18 residues. V lost 1 base, J lost 0 bases, and 10 bases stayed unmatched.

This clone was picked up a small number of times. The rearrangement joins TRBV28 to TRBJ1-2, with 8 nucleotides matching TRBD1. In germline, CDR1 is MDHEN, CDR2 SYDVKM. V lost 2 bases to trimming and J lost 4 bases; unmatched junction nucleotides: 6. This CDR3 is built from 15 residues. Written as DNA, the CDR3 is TGTGCCAGCAGTTTACCCGGACAGGGACTCTATGGCTACACCTTC. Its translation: CASSLPGQGLYGYTF.

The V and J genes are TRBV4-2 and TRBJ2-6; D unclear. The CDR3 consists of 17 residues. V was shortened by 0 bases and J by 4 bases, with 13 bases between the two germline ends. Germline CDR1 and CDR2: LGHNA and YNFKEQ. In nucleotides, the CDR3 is TGTGCCAGCAGCCAAGAGCCCCCCCTAGGCGGGGCCAACGTCCTGACTTTC. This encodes CASSQEPPLGGANVLTF.

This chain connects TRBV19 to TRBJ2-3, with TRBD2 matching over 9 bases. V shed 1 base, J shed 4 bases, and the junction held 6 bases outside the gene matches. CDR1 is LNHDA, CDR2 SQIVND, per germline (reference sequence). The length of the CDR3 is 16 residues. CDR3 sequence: CASSIGNSGSPDTQYF. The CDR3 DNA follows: TGTGCCAGTAGTATAGGTAATAGCGGGAGCCCAGATACGCAGTATTTT.